This is a list of T cell receptor beta chains from one sample in a study of blood T cell repertoires in COVID-19. The data were produced by immunoSEQ multiplex PCR, yet TCRdb's version contains in-frame clones alone and is incomplete. The sample yields tens of thousands of clones, about 86% seen once. The sample was peripheral blood. All receptors come from a man aged 80 or over with COVID-19, enrolled during active disease. The CDR3 runs from the conserved cysteine through the conserved F or W. Fields, in order: D gene, clone size, V gene, J gene, CDR3 protein, CDR3 DNA. A D gene is named only where the DNA matches it firmly. Some rows mark clone size as missing; the rest say once, few, many or name a class of expanded clone.

.	.	TRBV5-1	TRBJ1-2	CASSSTTGSYGYTF	TGCGCCAGCAGCTCTACCACAGGAAGCTATGGCTACACCTTC
TRBD1	.	TRBV13	TRBJ1-2	CASSSIQGPRDYGYTF	TGTGCCAGCAGCTCGATACAGGGGCCCAGGGACTATGGCTACACCTTC
TRBD1	.	TRBV28	TRBJ1-6	CASSLGGQGDSPLHF	TGTGCCAGCAGTTTGGGGGGACAGGGTGATTCACCCCTCCACTTT
TRBD1	once	TRBV30	TRBJ1-1	CAWSGNRGMNTEAFF	TGTGCCTGGAGTGGGAACAGGGGTATGAACACTGAAGCTTTCTTT
TRBD1	.	TRBV6-5	TRBJ1-1	CASRRGTGAPEAFF	TGTGCCAGCAGACGGGGGACAGGGGCTCCTGAAGCTTTCTTT
TRBD1	few	TRBV3-1/TRBV3-2	TRBJ1-2	CASSHPGGPSYGYTF	TGTGCCAGCAGCCATCCAGGGGGGCCATCCTATGGCTACACCTTC
TRBD1	.	TRBV7-7	TRBJ2-5	CASSRTYRDSQETQYF	TGTGCCAGCAGCCGAACGTACCGGGACAGCCAAGAGACCCAGTACTTC
.	.	TRBV12-3/TRBV12-4	TRBJ2-7	CASSPDTKEQYF	TGTGCCAGCAGCCCGGACACGAAGGAGCAGTACTTC
.	.	TRBV6-2/TRBV6-3	TRBJ1-4	CASSSGQPTNEKLFF	TGTGCCAGCAGTTCCGGACAGCCAACTAATGAAAAACTGTTTTTT
.	.	TRBV18	TRBJ1-4	CASSPQRQAGSGEKLFF	TGTGCCAGCTCACCACAACGGCAGGCAGGATCTGGTGAAAAACTGTTTTTT
TRBD2	.	TRBV7-2	TRBJ2-1	CASSLGTSGSGNEQFF	TGTGCCAGCAGCTTAGGGACTAGCGGGAGCGGGAATGAGCAGTTCTTC
.	.	TRBV11-2	TRBJ1-1	CASSLAQVNTEAFF	TGTGCCAGCAGCTTGGCCCAGGTCAACACTGAAGCTTTCTTT
TRBD1	.	TRBV27	TRBJ1-2	CASANTDRAGGYTF	TGTGCCAGCGCTAATACAGACAGGGCGGGGGGCTACACCTTC
.	.	TRBV28	TRBJ1-6	CASSRRGNSPLHF	TGTGCCAGCAGTCGACGAGGGAATTCACCCCTCCACTTT
.	.	TRBV10-3	TRBJ1-5	CAISPGQYNQPQHF	TGTGCCATCAGTCCTGGACAGTACAATCAGCCCCAGCATTTT
TRBD1	.	TRBV5-1	TRBJ1-1	CASSTGQGGTEAFF	TGCGCCAGCAGCACGGGACAGGGAGGCACTGAAGCTTTCTTT
.	once	TRBV24-1	TRBJ1-2	CATGTGSLYGYTF	TGTGCCACCGGTACAGGGAGTCTCTATGGCTACACCTTC
.	.	TRBV7-2	TRBJ1-1	CASSFPGGRIEAFF	TGTGCCAGCAGCTTCCCGGGTGGAAGAATTGAAGCTTTCTTT
.	few	TRBV11-3	TRBJ2-5	CASSLDPRGETQYF	TGTGCCAGCAGCTTAGATCCCCGCGGGGAGACCCAGTACTTC
.	.	TRBV30	TRBJ1-1	CAWSKTPMNTEAFF	TGTGCCTGGAGTAAGACACCGATGAACACTGAAGCTTTCTTT
.	.	TRBV19	TRBJ1-5	CASSMRGHQPQHF	TGTGCCAGTAGTATGAGAGGGCATCAGCCCCAGCATTTT
.	.	TRBV5-1	TRBJ1-1	CASSSSTGVNTEAFF	TGCGCCAGCAGCTCCTCGACAGGAGTCAACACTGAAGCTTTCTTT
.	.	TRBV6-1	TRBJ1-2	CASSDGRLTHTF	TGTGCCAGCAGTGACGGAAGACTTACTCACACCTTC
.	once	TRBV7-2	TRBJ2-2	CASSSIRGTGELFF	TGTGCCAGCAGCTCCATTAGAGGTACCGGGGAGCTGTTTTTT
.	.	TRBV7-2	TRBJ1-2	CASSLLTAYGYTF	TGTGCCAGCAGCCTACTGACTGCTTATGGCTACACCTTC
.	.	TRBV6-5	TRBJ1-1	CASSYSSGLNTEAFF	TGTGCCAGCAGTTACTCCTCAGGGTTGAACACTGAAGCTTTCTTT
TRBD1	once	TRBV24-1	TRBJ1-4	CATSRQGSEKLFF	TGTGCCACCAGTAGACAGGGCTCTGAAAAACTGTTTTTT
TRBD2	.	TRBV7-2	TRBJ2-5	CASSLAVAGGFQETQYF	TGTGCCAGCAGCTTAGCGGTAGCGGGGGGGTTTCAAGAGACCCAGTACTTC
.	.	TRBV5-1	TRBJ1-1	CASRETGVNTEAFF	TGCGCCAGCAGAGAGACAGGCGTGAACACTGAAGCTTTCTTT
TRBD1	.	TRBV29-1	TRBJ1-1	CSVDATGTGVNTEAFF	TGCAGCGTTGATGCAACCGGGACAGGGGTGAACACTGAAGCTTTCTTT
.	few	TRBV19	TRBJ2-1	CASSILGAGDYNEQFF	TGTGCCAGTAGTATATTGGGGGCCGGGGATTACAATGAGCAGTTCTTC
.	.	TRBV27	TRBJ1-2	CASSFTGRIDGYTF	TGTGCCAGCAGTTTCACAGGGCGTATCGATGGCTACACCTTC
.	.	TRBV6-2/TRBV6-3	TRBJ1-4	CASSFGLHGEKLFF	TGTGCCAGCAGTTTCGGACTGCATGGTGAAAAACTGTTTTTT
TRBD2	.	TRBV7-8	TRBJ2-3	CASSLVGLAPDTQYF	TGTGCCAGCAGCTTAGTAGGACTAGCCCCAGATACGCAGTATTTT
.	.	TRBV19	TRBJ1-1	CASRPEDPGGTEAFF	TGTGCCAGTAGACCCGAGGACCCGGGGGGCACTGAAGCTTTCTTT
TRBD1	.	TRBV3-1/TRBV3-2	TRBJ1-2	CASSLGQAYGYTF	TGTGCCAGCAGCCTGGGACAGGCCTATGGCTACACCTTC
.	few	TRBV30	TRBJ2-5	CAWGAQGGETQYF	TGTGCCTGGGGGGCCCAGGGGGGAGAGACCCAGTACTTC
.	.	TRBV7-2	TRBJ2-1	CASSSGQNPYNEQFF	TGTGCCAGCAGCTCCGGACAGAACCCCTACAATGAGCAGTTCTTC
TRBD1	.	TRBV5-6	TRBJ2-1	CASSFDRVSYNEQFF	TGTGCCAGCAGCTTTGACAGGGTGTCCTACAATGAGCAGTTCTTC
TRBD2	.	TRBV5-4	TRBJ2-5	CASSAGTSGAETQYF	TGTGCCAGCAGCGCAGGGACTAGCGGGGCGGAGACCCAGTACTTC
.	.	TRBV5-4	TRBJ1-3	CASSYSLSGNTIYF	TGTGCCAGCAGCTACTCCCTTTCTGGAAACACCATATATTTT
.	once	TRBV9	TRBJ2-7	CASSVDGGPYEQYF	TGTGCCAGCAGCGTAGACGGGGGGCCCTACGAGCAGTACTTC
.	.	TRBV11-2	TRBJ1-1	CASSEQGPHTEAFF	TGTGCCAGCAGCGAACAGGGCCCCCACACTGAAGCTTTCTTT
.	once	TRBV7-2	TRBJ1-6	CASSLVVSPLHF	TGTGCCAGCAGCTTAGTAGTCTCACCCCTCCACTTT
TRBD1	.	TRBV7-9	TRBJ1-2	CASIMTGNYGYTF	TGTGCCAGCATCATGACAGGGAACTATGGCTACACCTTC
TRBD1	.	TRBV19	TRBJ1-5	CASSAQGAGNQPQHF	TGTGCCAGTAGCGCACAGGGGGCGGGCAATCAGCCCCAGCATTTT
.	.	TRBV5-4	TRBJ2-6	CASSTEGAGPGANVLTF	TGTGCCAGCAGCACAGAGGGGGCGGGGCCTGGGGCCAACGTCCTGACTTTC
.	.	TRBV10-3	TRBJ1-4	CAISESSQTNEKLFF	TGTGCCATCAGTGAGTCCTCACAGACTAATGAAAAACTGTTTTTT
.	once	TRBV5-1	TRBJ2-1	CASSFGREDEQFF	TGCGCCAGCAGCTTCGGTCGCGAAGATGAGCAGTTCTTC
TRBD1	.	TRBV24-1	TRBJ1-2	CATSDSDRGDYGYTF	TGTGCCACCAGTGATTCGGACAGGGGCGACTATGGCTACACCTTC
.	.	TRBV11-3	TRBJ2-2	CASSFTNTGELFF	TGTGCCAGCAGCTTTACTAACACCGGGGAGCTGTTTTTT